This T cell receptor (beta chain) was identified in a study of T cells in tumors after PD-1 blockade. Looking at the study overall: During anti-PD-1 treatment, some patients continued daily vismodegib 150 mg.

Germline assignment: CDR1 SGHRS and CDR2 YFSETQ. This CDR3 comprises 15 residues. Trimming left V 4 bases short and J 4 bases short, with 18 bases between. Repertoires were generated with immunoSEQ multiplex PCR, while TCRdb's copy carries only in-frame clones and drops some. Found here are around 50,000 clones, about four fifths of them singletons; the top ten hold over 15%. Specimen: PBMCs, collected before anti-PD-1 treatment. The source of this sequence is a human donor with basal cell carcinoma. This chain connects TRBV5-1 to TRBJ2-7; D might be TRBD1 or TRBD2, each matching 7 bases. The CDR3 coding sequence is TGCGCCAGCAGCCCAGGGGGGGTGGGCATATACGAGCAGTACTTC. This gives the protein CASSPGGVGIYEQYF.